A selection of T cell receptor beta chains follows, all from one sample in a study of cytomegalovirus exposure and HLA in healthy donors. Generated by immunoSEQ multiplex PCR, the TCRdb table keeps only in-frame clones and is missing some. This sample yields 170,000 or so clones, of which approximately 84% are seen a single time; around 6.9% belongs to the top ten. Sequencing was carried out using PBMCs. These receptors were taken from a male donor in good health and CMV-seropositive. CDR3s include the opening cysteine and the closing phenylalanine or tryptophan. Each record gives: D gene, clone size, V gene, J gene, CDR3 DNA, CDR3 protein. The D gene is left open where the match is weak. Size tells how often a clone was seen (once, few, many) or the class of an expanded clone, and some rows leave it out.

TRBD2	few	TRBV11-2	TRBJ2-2	TGTGCCAGCAGCTTGAGCGGGACTAGCGGAAGGGTTTTT	CASSLSGTSGRVF
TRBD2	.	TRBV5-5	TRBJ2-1	TGTGCCAGCAGCTTGGGACTAGCGGGCAACAATGAGCAGTTCTTC	CASSLGLAGNNEQFF
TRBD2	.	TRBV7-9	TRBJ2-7	TGTGCCAGCAGCATCGGGGTTTTAGGGAGGGACTTC	CASSIGVLGRDF
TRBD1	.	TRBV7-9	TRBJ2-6	TGTGCCAGCAGCTCCTACAGGGGGCTCTCTGGGGCCAACGTCCTGACTTTC	CASSSYRGLSGANVLTF
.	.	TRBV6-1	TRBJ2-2	TGTGCCAGCAGAACAACTAGCACCGGGGAGCTGTTTTTT	CASRTTSTGELFF
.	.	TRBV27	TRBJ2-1	TGTGCCAGCAATCCAGGGGCCAGGAACAATGAGCAGTTCTTC	CASNPGARNNEQFF
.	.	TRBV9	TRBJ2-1	TGTGCCAGCAGCGTAGGCAAAGGAGAGGGGGTTAGGGCTCCCAATGAGCAGTTCTTC	CASSVGKGEGVRAPNEQFF
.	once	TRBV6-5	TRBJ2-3	TGTGCCAGCAGTTTGGGAGGGGGAAAATATGATACGCAGTATTTT	CASSLGGGKYDTQYF
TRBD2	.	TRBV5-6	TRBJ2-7	TGTGCCAGCAGCCCCCTGGGACTAGCGGGCTCGCACTCCTACGAGCAGTACTTC	CASSPLGLAGSHSYEQYF
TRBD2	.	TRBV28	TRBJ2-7	TGTGCCAGCAGTTTATGGACTAGCACTGCCTACGAGCAGTACTTC	CASSLWTSTAYEQYF
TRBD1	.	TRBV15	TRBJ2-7	TGTGCCACCAGCGCCGGGACAGCATGGTACGAGCAGTACTTC	CATSAGTAWYEQYF
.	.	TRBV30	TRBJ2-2	TGTGCCTGGAGTCCGCGAAACCGTGGCACCGGGGAGCTGTTTTTT	CAWSPRNRGTGELFF
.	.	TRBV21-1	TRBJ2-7	TGTGCCAGCAGCCCCGGACAGGGGGCCTACGAGCAGTACTTC	CASSPGQGAYEQYF
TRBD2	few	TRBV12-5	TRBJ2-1	TGTGCTAGTGGCGTTACTAGCGGGAGCCTCCAGGAGCAGTTCTTC	CASGVTSGSLQEQFF
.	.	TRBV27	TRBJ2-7	TGTGCCAGCAGTTTATCGGTGACAGGGAGGTCCTACGAGCAGTACTTC	CASSLSVTGRSYEQYF
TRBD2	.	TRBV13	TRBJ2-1	TGTGCCAGCAGCCCTGGACTAGCGGGAGCTGAGCAGTTCTTC	CASSPGLAGAEQFF
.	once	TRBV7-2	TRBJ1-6	TGTGCCAGCAGCCCGATGGGGGGGTCTAATTCACCCCTCCACTTT	CASSPMGGSNSPLHF
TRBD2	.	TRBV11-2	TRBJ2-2	TGTGCCAGCAGCCACACTGGAGGACTAGCGGGAGGCCTATCCGGGGAGCTGTTTTTT	CASSHTGGLAGGLSGELFF
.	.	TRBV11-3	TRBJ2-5	TGTGCCAGCAGCTTAGATCGTGACTTTCAAGAGACCCAGTACTTC	CASSLDRDFQETQYF
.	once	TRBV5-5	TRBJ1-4	TGTGCCAGCAGCATATATCCGGGTGAAAAACTGTTTTTT	CASSIYPGEKLFF
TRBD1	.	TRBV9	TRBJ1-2	TGTGCCAGCAGCGCCGGGACAGGGTTATATGGCTACACCTTC	CASSAGTGLYGYTF
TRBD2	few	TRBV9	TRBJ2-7	TGTGCCAGCAGCGAACAACCCCTAACGGGTCGCGGAACTAGCGGTAATCAAGAGCAGTACTTC	CASSEQPLTGRGTSGNQEQYF
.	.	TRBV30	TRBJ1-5	TGTGCCTGGAGTGTAGGTCGGCAGGGGCGGATTGGGTCCCAGCATTTT	CAWSVGRQGRIGSQHF
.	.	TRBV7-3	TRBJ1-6	TGTGCCAGCAGCTTAATCGGAAGGGAGGTGGATTCACCCCTCCACTTT	CASSLIGREVDSPLHF
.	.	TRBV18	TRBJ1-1	TGTGCCAGCTCACTCACGCAGGGGAGAGGTGAAGCTTTCTTT	CASSLTQGRGEAFF
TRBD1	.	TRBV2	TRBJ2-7	TGTGCCAGCAGGGCGACAGGGACCTACGAGCAGTACTTC	CASRATGTYEQYF
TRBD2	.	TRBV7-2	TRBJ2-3	TGTGCCAGCACCCCTATGCGGGAGGGCACAGATACGCAGTATTTT	CASTPMREGTDTQYF
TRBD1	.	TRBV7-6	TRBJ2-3	TGTGCCAGCAGCTTAGGGGACAGGGTGCCAGATACGCAGTATTTT	CASSLGDRVPDTQYF
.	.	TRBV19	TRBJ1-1	TGTGCCAGTAGAGGCGTAGGGAGTGATGAAGCTTTCTTT	CASRGVGSDEAFF
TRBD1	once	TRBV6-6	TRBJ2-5	TGTGCCAGCAGCATCGGGACAGCTTCCCAGTACTTC	CASSIGTASQYF
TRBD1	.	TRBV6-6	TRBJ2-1	TGTGCCAGCAGTTGGGGACAGTACAATGAGCAGTTCTTC	CASSWGQYNEQFF
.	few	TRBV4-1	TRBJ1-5	TGCGCCAGCAGCCAAGTGATCCTCCAGGGGCCCCAGCATTTT	CASSQVILQGPQHF
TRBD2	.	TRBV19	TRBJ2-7	TGTGCCAGTAGTATCCCTGGTGAGCGGGGGGACGAGCAGTACTTC	CASSIPGERGDEQYF
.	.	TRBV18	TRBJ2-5	TGTGCCAGCTCACCACGGACTCTCCTAGGGGAGACCCAGTACTTC	CASSPRTLLGETQYF
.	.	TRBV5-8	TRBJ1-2	TGTGCCAGCAGCCTCCTAAGGACAGCGACGAGGTATGGCTACACCTTC	CASSLLRTATRYGYTF
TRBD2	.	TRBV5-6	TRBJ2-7	TGTGCCAGCAGCTGGACTAGCGGGAGTTACGAGCAGTACTTC	CASSWTSGSYEQYF
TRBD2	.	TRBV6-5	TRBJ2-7	TGTGCCAGCACCCTGTGGGCGGGAGGGGTCGAGCAGTACTTC	CASTLWAGGVEQYF
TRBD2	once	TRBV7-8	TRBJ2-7	TGTGCCAGCAGCTTCTTGGGGGGGGGAGACTACGAGCAGTACTTC	CASSFLGGGDYEQYF
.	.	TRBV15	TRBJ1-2	TGTGCCACTCGGGCAGAGAGGGGGACGGAGGGCTACACCTTC	CATRAERGTEGYTF
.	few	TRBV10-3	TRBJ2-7	TGTGCCATCAAGGTTAGTGGCGGGATGGGCGAGCAGTACTTC	CAIKVSGGMGEQYF
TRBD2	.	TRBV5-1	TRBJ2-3	TGCGCCAGCAGCTTGGCTAGCGGGAGGGACGCAGATACGCAGTATTTT	CASSLASGRDADTQYF
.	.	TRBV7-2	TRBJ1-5	TGTGCCAGCACCGCCGCAGTGAAAAATCAGCCCCAGCATTTT	CASTAAVKNQPQHF
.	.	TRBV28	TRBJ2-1	TGTGCCAGCAGTTTTCTTCAGGGTGGTATGTTCTTC	CASSFLQGGMFF
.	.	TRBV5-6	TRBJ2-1	TGTGCCAGCAGCTTGGAGGCCAGGTACAATGAGCAGTTCTTC	CASSLEARYNEQFF
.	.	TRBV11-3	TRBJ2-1	TGTGCCAGCAGCTTAGCAGGACAGCTTCACAATGAGCAGTTCTTC	CASSLAGQLHNEQFF
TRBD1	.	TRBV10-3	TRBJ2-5	TGTGCCATCGCTGACGCGCAGGGGGCCCAAGAGACCCAGTACTTC	CAIADAQGAQETQYF
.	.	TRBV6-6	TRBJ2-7	TGTGCCAGCGCCAGAGAGCGGGTAACCTACGAGCAGTACTTC	CASARERVTYEQYF
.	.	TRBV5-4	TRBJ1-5	TGTGCCAGCAGCTTCCGGGGTCAGCCCCAGCATTTT	CASSFRGQPQHF
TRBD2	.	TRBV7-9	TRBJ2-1	TGTGCCAGCAGCTCGCCGACTAGCGGGAGGTACAATGAGCAGTTCTTC	CASSSPTSGRYNEQFF
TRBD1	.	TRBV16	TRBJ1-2	TGTGCCAGCCAGAGGACAGGGGGGAACGGCTACACCTTC	CASQRTGGNGYTF
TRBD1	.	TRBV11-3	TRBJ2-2	TGTGCCAGCAGCCATTCGGGACAGTTCACCGGGGAGCTGTTTTTT	CASSHSGQFTGELFF
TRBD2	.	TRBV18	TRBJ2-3	TGTGCCAGCTCACCACGTCTCGGGAGCGGGACCTCGGAAGATACGCAGTATTTT	CASSPRLGSGTSEDTQYF
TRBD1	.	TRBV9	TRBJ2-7	TGTGCCAGCAGCGGGGACAGGGACTCCGAGCAGTACTTC	CASSGDRDSEQYF
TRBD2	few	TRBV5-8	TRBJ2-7	TGTGCCAGCAGCTTCGGACTAGCGGGAGGAATATACGAGCAGTACTTC	CASSFGLAGGIYEQYF
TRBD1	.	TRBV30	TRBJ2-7	TGTGCCTGGACCGGGACAGGGATCCACGAGCAGTACTTC	CAWTGTGIHEQYF
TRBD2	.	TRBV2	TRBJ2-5	TGTGCCAGCAGTGAAAGGACTAGCACACCTACTCTGAACCAAGAGACCCAGTACTTC	CASSERTSTPTLNQETQYF
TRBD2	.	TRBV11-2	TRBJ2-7	TGTGCCAGCAGCTTCGGACTCGGACTAGCGGGAGGACGGGCCTCCGAGCAGTACTTC	CASSFGLGLAGGRASEQYF
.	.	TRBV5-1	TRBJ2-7	TGCGCCAGCAGCTCGGACAAGGTTCACGAGCAGTACTTC	CASSSDKVHEQYF
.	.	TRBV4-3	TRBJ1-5	TGCGCCAGCAGCCAAGAAACGGGGAGGAATCAGCCCCAGCATTTT	CASSQETGRNQPQHF
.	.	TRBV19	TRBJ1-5	TGTGCCAGTAGTATGTCGGACTCTGTATCAATCAATAGCAATCAGCCCCAGCATTTT	CASSMSDSVSINSNQPQHF